These 14 T cell receptor beta chains share one sample of origin, sequenced in a study of CD8+ T cells in alopecia areata. After isolation, RNA underwent reverse transcription to generate cDNA as the sequencing template. Sequencing was performed with immunoSEQ multiplex PCR; in TCRdb, only in-frame clones are kept and a portion is missing. The profile covers 150,000 or so clones, with around 50% appearing a single time and 19% taken by the ten largest. The starting material was CD8+ T cells sorted from blood, obtained at week 0. Receptors were obtained from a human donor with alopecia areata.

The chain combines TRBV2 with TRBJ1-2; no clear D. Germline V gene data show CDR1 as SNHLY and CDR2 as FYNNEI. With 8 bases removed from V and 8 bases from J, the gap between germline ends came to 21 bases. The CDR3 is 14 amino acids. In DNA, the CDR3 is TGTGCCAGCGAGCCCCATCTCACCGAGGTCGGCTACACCTTC. As protein: CASEPHLTEVGYTF.

This clone was counted between two and nine times. The J gene is TRBJ2-4, the V gene TRBV9; TRBD2 matches at 14 bases. CDR3 length: 15 amino acids. Germline V gene data show CDR1 as SGDLS and CDR2 as YYNGEE. Losses at the gene ends were 1 base for V and 13 bases for J; bases not matched to a gene: 7. The CDR3 region has the DNA TGTGCCAGCAGCGTAAGGGGACTAGCGGGGGACACCCAGTACTTC. Translated: CASSVRGLAGDTQYF.

This chain links TRBV30 with TRBJ2-2; TRBD1 matches at 9 bases. CDR3 size: 13 residues. Germline V CDR1 and CDR2: GTSNPN, SVGIG (reference sequence). Unmatched junction bases numbered 5, after V lost 5 bases and J lost 7 bases. The CDR3 DNA follows: TGTGCCTGGGAAACAGGGGGCGGCGGGGAGCTGTTTTTT. It encodes CAWETGGGGELFF.

This clone was seen a handful of times. The chain links TRBV7-2 to TRBJ2-7, with D tentatively TRBD2 (7 bases). Germline assignment: CDR1 SGHTA and CDR2 FQGNSA. The CDR3 extends over 15 amino acids. Trimming took 3 bases from V and 1 from J, leaving 13 bases between them. CDR3 sequence (DNA): TGTGCCAGCAGCTTCCCAGCGGGGACATCCTACGAGCAGTACTTC. It translates to CASSFPAGTSYEQYF.

The chain employs TRBV19 and TRBJ2-3; tentative D call: TRBD2 (6 bases). CDR3 size: 13 residues. V lost 3 bases and J 6 bases, leaving 10 bases between the germline ends. Germline CDR1 reads LNHDA; CDR2 reads SQIVND (reference sequence). The CDR3, as DNA: TGTGCCAGTAGTATCCAACGGGGGGATACGCAGTATTTT. Protein sequence: CASSIQRGDTQYF.

This clone appeared a few times. This sequence joins TRBV25-1 and TRBJ2-6; 7 bases agree with TRBD1. V lost 8 bases and J lost 3; bases outside the gene matches: 7. Germline CDR1 is MGHDK and CDR2 is SYGVNS. The CDR3 runs 15 residues. CDR3 amino acids: CASRTGVGGANVLTF. As DNA, the CDR3 is TGTGCCAGCCGCACAGGGGTTGGTGGGGCCAACGTCCTGACTTTC.

The rearrangement joins TRBV7-2 to TRBJ2-7; the match to TRBD1 covers 12 bases. The CDR3 is made up of 15 amino acids. Germline V lookup: CDR1 SGHTA, CDR2 FQGNSA. The V and J ends lost 0 bases and 4 bases, in that order; junction bases with no gene match: 1. As DNA, the CDR3 is TGTGCCAGCAGCTTAGCGGGACAGGGGGCATACGAGCAGTACTTC. It specifies CASSLAGQGAYEQYF.

This clone is medium-sized by share. This chain links TRBV7-8 with TRBJ2-7; 7 bases map to TRBD2. In germline, CDR1 is SGHVS, CDR2 FQNEAQ. The CDR3 contains 15 residues. V trimming: 4 bases; J trimming: 6 bases; junction bases outside the gene matches: 12. The CDR3 DNA follows: TGTGCCAGCAGCTCACTCGGGGGAGGGAAACCCGAGCAGTACTTC. This sequence encodes CASSSLGGGKPEQYF.

The V call is TRBV29-1, the J call TRBJ1-6; D gene uncertain. This CDR3 has 14 amino acids. Trimming cost V 5 bases and J 2 bases, with 10 bases left between them. The germline V gene has CDR1 SQVTM and CDR2 ANQGSEA. CDR3 protein: CSVLEGTYNSPLHF. The CDR3 region has the DNA TGCAGCGTTTTGGAGGGCACCTATAATTCACCCCTCCACTTT. Using reference TRBV29-1 and TRBJ1-6 for the parts outside the CDR3, the full variable domain is SAVISQKPSRDICQRGTSLTIQCQVDSQVTMMFWYRQQPGQSLTLIATANQGSEATYESGFVIDKFPISRPNLTFSTLTVSNMSPEDSSIYLCSVLEGTYNSPLHFGNGTRLTVT.

The chain is built from TRBV7-8 and TRBJ1-6; a weak D match, TRBD1 (6 bases). There are 16 residues in the CDR3. In germline, CDR1 is SGHVS, CDR2 FQNEAQ. Trimming shortened V by 1 base and J by 9 bases, and 16 bases separated the two germline ends. CDR3 residues: CASSLVRTAPISPLHF. The DNA for the CDR3 is TGTGCCAGCAGCTTAGTCCGGACAGCCCCAATTTCACCCCTCCACTTT.

The chain combines TRBV5-6 with TRBJ1-1; D is unresolved. The germline V gene encodes CDR1 SGHDT and CDR2 YYEEEE. The V end lost 0 bases, the J end lost 0 bases, and 9 bases lay between the germline ends. The length of the CDR3 is 15 residues. The CDR3 is CASSLGSYMNTEAFF. The CDR3 DNA reads TGTGCCAGCAGCTTGGGTAGTTACATGAACACTGAAGCTTTCTTT.

This clone appeared a few times. This chain joins TRBV7-9 and TRBJ1-2; possibly TRBD1 for D (5 bases). V gave up 4 bases and J gave up 1 base, with 13 bases separating them. This CDR3 contains 15 residues. Germline-derived CDR1 and CDR2 are SEHNR and FQNEAQ (reference sequence). The CDR3, as DNA: TGTGCCAGCAGCTGGTCCGGGACCGATAACTATGGCTACACCTTC. Protein product: CASSWSGTDNYGYTF. Drawing the rest from reference TRBV7-9 and TRBJ1-2, the complete variable domain is DTGVSQNPRHKITKRGQNVTFRCDPISEHNRLYWYRQTLGQGPEFLTYFQNEAQLEKSRLLSDRFSAERPKGSFSTLEIQRTEQGDSAMYLCASSWSGTDNYGYTFGSGTRLTVV.

This sequence joins TRBV4-3 and TRBJ2-3; tentative D call: TRBD2 (6 bases). This CDR3 region has 14 residues. V was trimmed by 4 bases and J by 2 bases, leaving 10 bases between them. From germline, CDR1 is LGHNA and CDR2 YSLEER. The CDR3 is CASSPGTFTDTQYF. The CDR3 DNA reads as TGCGCCAGCAGCCCCGGGACTTTCACAGATACGCAGTATTTT.

V usage is TRBV19 and J usage is TRBJ2-7; 9 nucleotides line up with TRBD2. With 5 bases clipped from V and 5 bases from J, the junction kept 4 bases outside the gene matches. The CDR3 spans 13 residues. CDR1 is LNHDA, CDR2 SQIVND, per germline (reference sequence). This chain's CDR3 is CASSPSGGNEQYF. In nucleotides, the CDR3 is TGTGCCAGTAGTCCCAGCGGGGGGAACGAGCAGTACTTC. The full variable domain, with the rest looked up from reference TRBV19 and TRBJ2-7, is DGGITQSPKYLFRKEGQNVTLSCEQNLNHDAMYWYRQDPGQGLRLIYYSQIVNDFQKGDIAEGYSVSREKKESFPLTVTSAQKNPTAFYLCASSPSGGNEQYFGPGTRLTVT.